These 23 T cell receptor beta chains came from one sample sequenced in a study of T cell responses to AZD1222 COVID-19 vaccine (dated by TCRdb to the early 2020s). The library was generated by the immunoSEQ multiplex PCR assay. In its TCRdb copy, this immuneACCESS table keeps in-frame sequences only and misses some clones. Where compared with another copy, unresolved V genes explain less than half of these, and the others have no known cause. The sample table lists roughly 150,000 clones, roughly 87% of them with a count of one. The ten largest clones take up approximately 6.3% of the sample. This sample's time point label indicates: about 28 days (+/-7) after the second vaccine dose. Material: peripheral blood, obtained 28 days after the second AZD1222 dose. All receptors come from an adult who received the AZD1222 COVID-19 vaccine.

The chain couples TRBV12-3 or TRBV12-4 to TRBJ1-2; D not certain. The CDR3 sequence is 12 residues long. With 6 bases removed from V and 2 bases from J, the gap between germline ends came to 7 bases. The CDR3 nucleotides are TGTGCCAGCAGCCTACGGAACTATGGCTACACCTTC. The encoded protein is CASSLRNYGYTF.

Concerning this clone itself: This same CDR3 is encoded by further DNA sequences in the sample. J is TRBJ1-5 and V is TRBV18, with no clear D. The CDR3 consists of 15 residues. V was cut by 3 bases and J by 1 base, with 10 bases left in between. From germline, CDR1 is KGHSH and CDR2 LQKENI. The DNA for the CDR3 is TGTGCCAGCTCACCCCCGGGCGGCAGCAATCAGCCCCAGCATTTT. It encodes CASSPPGGSNQPQHF.

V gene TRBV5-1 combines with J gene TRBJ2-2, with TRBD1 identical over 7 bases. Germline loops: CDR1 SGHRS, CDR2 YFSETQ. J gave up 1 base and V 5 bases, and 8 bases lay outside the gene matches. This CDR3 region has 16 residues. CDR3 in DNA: TGCGCCAGCAGGGAAAGGACAGGATTGAACACCGGGGAGCTGTTTTTT. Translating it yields CASRERTGLNTGELFF. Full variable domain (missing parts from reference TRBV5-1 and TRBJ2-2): KAGVTQTPRYLIKTRGQQVTLSCSPISGHRSVSWYQQTPGQGLQFLFEYFSETQRNKGNFPGRFSGRQFSNSRSEMNVSTLELGDSALYLCASRERTGLNTGELFFGEGSRLTVL.

In DNA form, the CDR3 reads TGTGCCAGTAGTATAGATCCACAGGGGGCTTTTTACGAGCAGTACTTC. Translating gives CASSIDPQGAFYEQYF. This chain links TRBV19 with TRBJ2-7; 9 bases line up with TRBD1. V lost 0 bases to trimming and J lost 4 bases; unmatched junction nucleotides: 7. In germline, CDR1 is LNHDA, CDR2 SQIVND (reference sequence). CDR3 size: 16 residues. The complete variable domain, with remaining parts taken from reference TRBV19 and TRBJ2-7, reads DGGITQSPKYLFRKEGQNVTLSCEQNLNHDAMYWYRQDPGQGLRLIYYSQIVNDFQKGDIAEGYSVSREKKESFPLTVTSAQKNPTAFYLCASSIDPQGAFYEQYFGPGTRLTVT.

The CDR3 DNA reads TGTGCCAGCAGTGACGGTAGGGGGTCTTTCTTT. Translated: CASSDGRGSFF. This chain joins TRBV12-3 or TRBV12-4 and TRBJ1-1; TRBD1 might be the D (6 bases). The V and J ends lost 5 bases and 12 bases respectively, with 13 bases between them. This CDR3 spans 11 amino acids.

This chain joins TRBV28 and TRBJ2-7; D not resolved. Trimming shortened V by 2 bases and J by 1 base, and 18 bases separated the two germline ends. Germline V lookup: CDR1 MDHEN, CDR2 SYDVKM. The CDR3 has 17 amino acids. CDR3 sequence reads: CASSLKIGLRWSYEQYF. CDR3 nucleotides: TGTGCCAGCAGTTTAAAAATAGGGCTCAGGTGGTCCTACGAGCAGTACTTC.

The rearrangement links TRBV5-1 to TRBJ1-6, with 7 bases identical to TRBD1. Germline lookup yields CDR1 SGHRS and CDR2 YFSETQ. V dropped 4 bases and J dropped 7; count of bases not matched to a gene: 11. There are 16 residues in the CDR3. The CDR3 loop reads CASSRRQGGQNSPLHF. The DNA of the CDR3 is TGCGCCAGCAGCCGTCGACAGGGTGGACAAAATTCACCCCTCCACTTT.

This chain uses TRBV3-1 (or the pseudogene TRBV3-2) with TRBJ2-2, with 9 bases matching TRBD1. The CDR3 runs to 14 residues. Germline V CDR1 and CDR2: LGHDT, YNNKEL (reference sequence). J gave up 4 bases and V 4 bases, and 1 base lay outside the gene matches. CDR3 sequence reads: CASSPTGGTGELFF. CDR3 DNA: TGTGCCAGCAGCCCGACAGGGGGCACCGGGGAGCTGTTTTTT.

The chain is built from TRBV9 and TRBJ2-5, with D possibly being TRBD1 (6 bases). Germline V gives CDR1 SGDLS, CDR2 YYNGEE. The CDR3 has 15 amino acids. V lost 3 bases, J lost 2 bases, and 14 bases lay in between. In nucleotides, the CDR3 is TGTGCCAGCAGCGAGGGGGTAGGGCAACAAGAGACCCAGTACTTC. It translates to CASSEGVGQQETQYF.

The CDR3 DNA sequence: TGTGCCAGCAGTTTACTAGCGGACTACTACAATGAGCAGTTCTTC. Amino acids: CASSLLADYYNEQFF. The chain links TRBV27 to TRBJ2-1; 7 nucleotides match TRBD2. This CDR3 spans 15 amino acids. With V trimmed by 2 bases and J by 3 bases, 4 bases remained unmatched. CDR1 and CDR2 from the germline V gene are MNHEY and SMNVEV (reference sequence).

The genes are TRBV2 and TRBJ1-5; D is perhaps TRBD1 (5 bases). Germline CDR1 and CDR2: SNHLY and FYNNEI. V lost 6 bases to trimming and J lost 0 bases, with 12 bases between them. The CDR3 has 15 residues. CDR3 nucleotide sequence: TGTGCCAGCAGCCGGGACGCCGATAGCAATCAGCCCCAGCATTTT. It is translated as CASSRDADSNQPQHF.

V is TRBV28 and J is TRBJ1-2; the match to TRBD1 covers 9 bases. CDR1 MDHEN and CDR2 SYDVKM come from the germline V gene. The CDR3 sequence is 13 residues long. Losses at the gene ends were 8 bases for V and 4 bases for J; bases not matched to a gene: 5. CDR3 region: CASGTGSSYGYTF. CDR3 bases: TGTGCCAGCGGGACAGGGTCCTCCTATGGCTACACCTTC.

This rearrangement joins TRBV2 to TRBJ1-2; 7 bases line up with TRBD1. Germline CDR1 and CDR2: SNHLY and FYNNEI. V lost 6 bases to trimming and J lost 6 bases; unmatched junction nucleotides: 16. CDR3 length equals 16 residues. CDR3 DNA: TGTGCCAGCAGGACGGCGATCGACAGGGTGAGAAATGGCTACACCTTC. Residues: CASRTAIDRVRNGYTF. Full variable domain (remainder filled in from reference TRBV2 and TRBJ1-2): EPEVTQTPSHQVTQMGQEVILRCVPISNHLYFYWYRQILGQKVEFLVSFYNNEISEKSEIFDDQFSVERPDGSNFTLKIRSTKLEDSAMYFCASRTAIDRVRNGYTFGSGTRLTVV.

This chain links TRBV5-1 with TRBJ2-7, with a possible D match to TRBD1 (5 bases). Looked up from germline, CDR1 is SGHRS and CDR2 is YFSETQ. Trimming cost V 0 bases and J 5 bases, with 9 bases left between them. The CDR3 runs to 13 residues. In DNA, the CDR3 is TGCGCCAGCAGCTTGGATTCAGGGAACGAGCAGTACTTC. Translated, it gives CASSLDSGNEQYF.

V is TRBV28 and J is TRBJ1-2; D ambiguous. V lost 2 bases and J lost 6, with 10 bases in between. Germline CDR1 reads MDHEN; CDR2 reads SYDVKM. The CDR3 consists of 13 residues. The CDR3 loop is CASSLGQPNGYTF. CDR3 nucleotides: TGTGCCAGCAGTTTAGGGCAGCCGAATGGCTACACCTTC.

The CDR3 sequence is CASSLGQGSYNEQFF. CDR3 bases: TGTGCCAGCAGCTTGGGGCAGGGCTCCTACAATGAGCAGTTCTTC. The V gene is TRBV5-5, the J gene TRBJ2-1; D possibly corresponds to TRBD1 (5 bases). The CDR3 loop spans 15 amino acids. Trimming stripped 0 bases from V and 0 bases from J, with 7 bases between. Germline values: CDR1 SGHKS, CDR2 YYEKEE (reference sequence).

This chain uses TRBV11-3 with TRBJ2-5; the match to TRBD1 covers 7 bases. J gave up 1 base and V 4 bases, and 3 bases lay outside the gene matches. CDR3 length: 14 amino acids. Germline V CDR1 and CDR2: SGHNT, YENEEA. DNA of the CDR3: TGTGCCAGCAGCTCGGGACAGACCCAAGAGACCCAGTACTTC. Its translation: CASSSGQTQETQYF. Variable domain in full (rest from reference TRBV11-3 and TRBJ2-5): EAGVVQSPRYKIIEKKQPVAFWCNPISGHNTLYWYLQNLGQGPELLIRYENEEAVDDSQLPKDRFSAERLKGVDSTLKIQPAELGDSAVYLCASSSGQTQETQYFGPGTRLLVL.

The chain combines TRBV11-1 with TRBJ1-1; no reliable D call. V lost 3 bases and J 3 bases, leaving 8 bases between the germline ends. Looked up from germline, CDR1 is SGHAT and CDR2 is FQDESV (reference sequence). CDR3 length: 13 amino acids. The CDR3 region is CASSFVGDTEAFF. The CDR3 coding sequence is TGTGCCAGCAGCTTCGTCGGAGACACTGAAGCTTTCTTT. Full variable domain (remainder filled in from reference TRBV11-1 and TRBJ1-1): EAEVAQSPRYKITEKSQAVAFWCDPISGHATLYWYRQILGQGPELLVQFQDESVVDDSQLPKDRFSAERLKGVDSTLKIQPAELGDSAMYLCASSFVGDTEAFFGQGTRLTVV.

This chain's CDR3 is CSGHPRTEAFF. DNA for the CDR3: TGCAGTGGGCACCCGCGGACTGAAGCTTTCTTT. The chain carries TRBV20-1 and TRBJ1-1; no clear D gene. Germline values: CDR1 DFQATT, CDR2 SNEGSKA (reference sequence). Deletions cut 7 bases from V and 5 bases from J, with 11 bases between. This CDR3 spans 11 amino acids.

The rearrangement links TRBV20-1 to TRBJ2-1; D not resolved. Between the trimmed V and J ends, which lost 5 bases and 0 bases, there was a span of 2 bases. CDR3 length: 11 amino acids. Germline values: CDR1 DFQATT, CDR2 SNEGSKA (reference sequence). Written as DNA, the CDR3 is TGCAGTGCTCCCTCCTACAATGAGCAGTTCTTC. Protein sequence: CSAPSYNEQFF.

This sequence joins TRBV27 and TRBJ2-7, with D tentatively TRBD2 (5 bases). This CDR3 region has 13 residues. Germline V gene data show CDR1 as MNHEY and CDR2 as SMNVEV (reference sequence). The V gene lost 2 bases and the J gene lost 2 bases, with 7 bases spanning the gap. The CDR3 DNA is TGTGCCAGCAGTTTAGAGGGTGCCTACGAGCAGTACTTC. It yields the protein CASSLEGAYEQYF.

This CDR3 reads CAISLTGGLGETQYF. CDR3 DNA: TGTGCCATCAGCCTCACTGGGGGGCTCGGAGAGACCCAGTACTTC. The chain combines TRBV10-3 with TRBJ2-5; the D call may be TRBD1 or TRBD2 (6 bases each). There are 15 residues in the CDR3. The V and J ends lost 6 bases and 4 bases respectively, with 18 bases between them. Looked up from germline, CDR1 is ENHRY and CDR2 is SYGVKD.

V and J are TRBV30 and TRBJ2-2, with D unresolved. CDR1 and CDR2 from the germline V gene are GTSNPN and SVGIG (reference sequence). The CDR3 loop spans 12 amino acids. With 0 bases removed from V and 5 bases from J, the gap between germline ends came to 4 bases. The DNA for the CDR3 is TGTGCCTGGAGTGTATTTACCGGGGAGCTGTTTTTT. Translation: CAWSVFTGELFF.